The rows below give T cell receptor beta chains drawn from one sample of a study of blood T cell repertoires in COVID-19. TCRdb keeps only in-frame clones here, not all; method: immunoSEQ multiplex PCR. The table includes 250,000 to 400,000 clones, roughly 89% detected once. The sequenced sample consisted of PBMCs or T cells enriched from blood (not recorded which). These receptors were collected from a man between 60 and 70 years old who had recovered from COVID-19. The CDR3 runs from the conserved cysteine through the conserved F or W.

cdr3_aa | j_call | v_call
CAWGRGAALGNEQFF | TRBJ2-1 | TRBV30
CASSPRRQNHYEQYF | TRBJ2-7 | TRBV5-8
CATSETVAGDTGELFF | TRBJ2-2 | TRBV24-1
CATSRDLEAINEKLFF | TRBJ1-4 | TRBV15
CASSFRLAGIVPAYF | TRBJ2-7 | TRBV11-2
CASSSSRTGSHYTQYF | TRBJ2-3 | TRBV11-3
CATSRPPWSGRDTGELFF | TRBJ2-2 | TRBV15
CASSYSQGTEAFF | TRBJ1-1 | TRBV6-5
CASSLVGTSRYNEQFF | TRBJ2-1 | TRBV11-1
CASSLVAPGTGGEQYF | TRBJ2-7 | TRBV7-2
CATSRDRGSNQPQHF | TRBJ1-5 | TRBV15
CAWSVQSTNEKLFF | TRBJ1-4 | TRBV30
CASSRGQGRNEQFF | TRBJ2-1 | TRBV9
CASSATLLAGYTDTQYF | TRBJ2-3 | TRBV6-1
CASSLWGANTEAFF | TRBJ1-1 | TRBV28
CASRRQGNTGELFF | TRBJ2-2 | TRBV9
CASSEVGRVTDTQYF | TRBJ2-3 | TRBV6-1
CASSLEQGYQETQYF | TRBJ2-5 | TRBV11-2
CASSPLGDYYNEQFF | TRBJ2-1 | TRBV7-2
CASSVSGSTDTQYF | TRBJ2-3 | TRBV10-1